Each of the 11 T cell receptor beta chains below was sequenced from the same sample in a study of T cells in Graves' hyperthyroidism and ophthalmopathy. RNA transcripts gave rise to amplified TCR beta CDR3 regions. The TCR CDR3 first-round RT-PCR relied on the HTBI primer set. TCRdb independently ran MiXCR on the multiplex PCR reads; one entry per CDR3 protein. The table has around 340,000 distinct CDR3 sequences, about a sixth seen once; the top ten hold 15% to 18%. The specimen was blood. All receptors come from a woman aged 40 to 50 with Graves' ophthalmopathy.

This clonotype was counted at least ten times. The gene calls are TRBV30 and TRBJ1-2, with no clear D. V shed 1 base and J shed 1 base, with 10 bases lying between them. Per germline, CDR1 GTSNPN and CDR2 SVGIG (reference sequence). The CDR3 loop spans 14 amino acids. CDR3 coding DNA: TGTGCCTGGAGTGGGTCAGACGTTAACTATGGCTACACCTTC. It codes for CAWSGSDVNYGYTF. Variable domain in full (rest from reference TRBV30 and TRBJ1-2): SQTIHQWPATLVQPVGSPLSLECTVEGTSNPNLYWYRQAAGRGLQLLFYSVGIGQISSEVPQNLSASRPQDRQFILSSKKLLLSDSGFYLCAWSGSDVNYGYTFGSGTRLTVV.

This clonotype was counted many times. This chain joins TRBV6-2 or TRBV6-3 and TRBJ1-5; no definite D call. In germline, CDR1 is MNHEY, CDR2 SVGEGT. This CDR3 is 12 amino acids long. Trimming removed 6 bases from V and 7 bases from J, with 10 bases in between. CDR3 DNA sequence: TGTGCCAGCAGGAAAGTTGAGCAGCCCCAGCATTTT. Its protein is CASRKVEQPQHF.

V usage is TRBV11-2 and J usage is TRBJ2-5; 13 bases map to TRBD2. The V and J ends lost 5 bases and 5 bases, in that order; junction bases with no gene match: 11. Germline V gene lookup returns CDR1 SGHAT and CDR2 FQNNGV. This CDR3 spans 17 amino acids. CDR3 protein: CASSGPTSGGPAETQYF. The CDR3 DNA follows: TGTGCCAGCAGCGGACCGACTAGCGGGGGGCCTGCCGAGACCCAGTACTTC.

The rearrangement joins TRBV20-1 to TRBJ2-7, with D possibly TRBD2 on 6 matching bases. V lost 4 bases and J 1 base, leaving 14 bases between the germline ends. CDR3 length equals 14 residues. Per the germline V gene, CDR1 is DFQATT and CDR2 is SNEGSKA (reference sequence). The CDR3 sequence is CSAIPIGTSYEQYF. The CDR3 nucleotides read TGCAGTGCTATCCCTATCGGGACTTCCTACGAGCAGTACTTC.

J is TRBJ1-2 and V is TRBV28; D perhaps matches TRBD1 (5 bases). Trimming removed 6 bases from V and 3 bases from J, with 17 bases in between. Germline-derived CDR1 and CDR2 are MDHEN and SYDVKM. This CDR3 has 15 residues. This chain's CDR3 is CASSSNRKDHYGYTF. For the CDR3, the DNA is TGTGCCAGCAGCTCGAACAGGAAAGATCACTATGGCTACACCTTC.

This clonotype was seen many times. The CDR3 loop reads CASSLMSNTEAFF. The CDR3 bases are TGCGCCAGCAGCTTGATGTCCAACACTGAAGCTTTCTTT. The J gene is TRBJ1-1, the V gene TRBV5-1; D is undetermined. V was clipped by 1 base and J by 2 bases, with 6 bases between them. Germline CDR1 is SGHRS and CDR2 is YFSETQ. CDR3 length: 13 amino acids. Full variable domain (remainder filled in from reference TRBV5-1 and TRBJ1-1): KAGVTQTPRYLIKTRGQQVTLSCSPISGHRSVSWYQQTPGQGLQFLFEYFSETQRNKGNFPGRFSGRQFSNSRSEMNVSTLELGDSALYLCASSLMSNTEAFFGQGTRLTVV.

Only a few counts were recorded for this clonotype. The rearrangement links TRBV4-3 to TRBJ1-5; D unresolved. V was clipped by 0 bases and J by 3 bases, with 9 bases between them. CDR3 length: 15 residues. Germline CDR1 and CDR2: LGHNA and YSLEER. This CDR3 reads CASSQDSGINQPQHF. CDR3 nucleotide sequence: TGCGCCAGCAGCCAAGATTCGGGCATCAATCAGCCCCAGCATTTT.

This clonotype showed up many times. The chain joins TRBV6-4 to TRBJ2-6; TRBD1 matches 8 bases. The CDR3 runs to 17 residues. Germline V gene lookup returns CDR1 MRHNA and CDR2 SNTAGT. V trimming: 6 bases; J trimming: 2 bases; junction bases outside the gene matches: 9. The CDR3 is CASSLGQGGTGANVLTF. CDR3 bases: TGTGCCAGCAGCCTCGGACAGGGAGGTACTGGGGCCAACGTCCTGACTTTC.

In its sample, this clonotype was seen many times. The chain is built from TRBV28 and TRBJ1-1; D ambiguous. Germline V gene data show CDR1 as MDHEN and CDR2 as SYDVKM. The CDR3 has 16 residues. The ends were cut back, 2 bases at V and 0 bases at J, with 13 bases in the middle. In DNA form, the CDR3 reads TGTGCCAGCAGTTTAGCAGAGACACTCCTGAACACTGAAGCTTTCTTT. Protein product: CASSLAETLLNTEAFF.

This clonotype has at least ten counts. The genes are TRBV5-8 and TRBJ1-6; D remains unclear. CDR3 length: 14 amino acids. The V end was cut by 4 bases, the J end by 9 bases, with 14 bases between. The germline V gene encodes CDR1 SGHTS and CDR2 YDEGEE. CDR3 nucleotide sequence: TGTGCCAGCAGCCCCTCTGAAAACCTTTCACCCCTCCACTTT. Protein: CASSPSENLSPLHF.

This clonotype was counted at least ten times. This chain links TRBV10-3 with TRBJ1-2, with TRBD1 identical over 8 bases. The CDR3 runs to 15 residues. Looked up from germline, CDR1 is ENHRY and CDR2 is SYGVKD. V was pared by 6 bases and J by 3 bases, with 9 bases of the junction left unmatched. The CDR3 loop reads CAIREEGTGDYGYTF. The CDR3 DNA reads TGTGCCATCAGAGAGGAGGGGACAGGTGACTATGGCTACACCTTC.